The rows below give T cell receptor beta chains drawn from one sample of a study of blood T cell repertoires in COVID-19. Only in-frame clones appear in the TCRdb table, and some are missing; sequencing was by immunoSEQ multiplex PCR. Among fewer than 700,000 clones, approximately 91% were seen once, and the ten largest hold 7.8%. The source material was peripheral blood. The receptor set was obtained from a woman in her forties or fifties with COVID-19, enrolled during active disease. Both conserved end residues are part of each CDR3. The D gene is left open where the match is weak. Some rows have no size entry. The others give once, few or many, or a class for an expanded clone.

d_call	v_call	j_call	clone_size	cdr3_aa	cdr3_nt
.	TRBV5-4	TRBJ1-2	.	CASSLDGTLIDGYTF	TGTGCCAGCAGCTTGGATGGGACATTGATCGATGGCTACACCTTC
.	TRBV12-5	TRBJ2-1	.	CASGQRVISYNEQFF	TGTGCTAGTGGTCAACGGGTGATCTCCTACAATGAGCAGTTCTTC
.	TRBV19	TRBJ2-7	.	CASSIDGENEQYF	TGTGCCAGTAGTATCGACGGGGAAAACGAGCAGTACTTC
.	TRBV19	TRBJ1-2	.	CASSADQGLHGYTF	TGTGCCAGTAGTGCTGATCAGGGGCTGCACGGCTACACCTTC
TRBD2	TRBV6-1	TRBJ2-2	.	CASSEPERGGRWTGELFF	TGTGCCAGCAGTGAACCGGAGCGGGGGGGCCGTTGGACCGGGGAGCTGTTTTTT
.	TRBV28	TRBJ1-6	.	CASSWRGSPPLHF	TGTGCCAGCAGTTGGAGGGGTAGTCCACCCCTCCACTTT
.	TRBV2	TRBJ2-6	.	CATSPGGPRSVSGANVLTF	TGTGCCACTTCACCGGGGGGCCCCCGGTCTGTATCTGGGGCCAACGTCCTGACTTTC
TRBD1	TRBV11-1	TRBJ2-1	.	CASSDTLDRVDEQFF	TGTGCCAGCAGCGATACCTTGGACAGGGTCGATGAGCAGTTCTTC
TRBD1	TRBV2	TRBJ1-2	.	CASSAQGNPSIYTF	TGTGCCAGCAGCGCACAGGGGAACCCGAGCATCTACACCTTC
.	TRBV5-6	TRBJ1-2	.	CASTSDPREDGYTF	TGTGCCAGCACCTCCGACCCGAGAGAGGATGGCTACACCTTC
TRBD1	TRBV11-3	TRBJ2-2	once	CASSQTQGANTGELFF	TGTGCCAGCAGCCAAACACAGGGGGCGAACACCGGGGAGCTGTTTTTT
.	TRBV10-3	TRBJ1-5	.	CAISVGLPGGNQPQHF	TGTGCCATCAGTGTTGGGCTCCCCGGGGGCAATCAGCCCCAGCATTTT
.	TRBV21-1	TRBJ2-3	.	CASTTADTQYF	TGTGCCAGCACTACGGCAGATACGCAGTATTTT
TRBD2	TRBV7-2	TRBJ2-3	.	CASSWGGPDTQYF	TGTGCCAGCAGCTGGGGGGGTCCGGATACGCAGTATTTT
.	TRBV5-1	TRBJ1-1	once	CASSGGPNTEAFF	TGCGCCAGCAGCGGCGGCCCGAACACTGAAGCTTTCTTT
TRBD2	TRBV2	TRBJ2-5	.	CASMRGGVRRETQYF	TGTGCCAGTATGCGGGGGGGGGTACGCCGGGAGACCCAGTACTTC
TRBD1	TRBV19	TRBJ2-7	.	CASTPGQGGRNEQYF	TGTGCCAGTACCCCCGGACAGGGCGGGCGCAACGAGCAGTACTTC
.	TRBV6-5	TRBJ2-7	.	CASSWIGGSYEQYF	TGTGCCAGCAGTTGGATAGGGGGCTCCTACGAGCAGTACTTC
.	TRBV10-3	TRBJ2-3	.	CAISESASTDTQYF	TGTGCCATCAGTGAGTCGGCCTCGACAGATACGCAGTATTTT
.	TRBV7-2	TRBJ2-2	.	CASSETVNTGELFF	TGTGCCAGCAGCGAGACAGTGAACACCGGGGAGCTGTTTTTT
TRBD2	TRBV3-1/TRBV3-2	TRBJ2-7	.	CASSLPGLAGLYF	TGTGCCAGCAGCCTCCCGGGACTAGCGGGGCTGTACTTC
TRBD2	TRBV11-2	TRBJ2-7	.	CASSQGLGRFYEQYF	TGTGCCAGCAGCCAAGGACTAGGGAGATTCTACGAGCAGTACTTC
.	TRBV4-1	TRBJ2-3	.	CASSQRGAGYTQYF	TGCGCCAGCAGCCAAAGAGGAGCGGGTTATACGCAGTATTTT
TRBD1	TRBV29-1	TRBJ1-1	.	CSVAGQMNTEAFF	TGCAGCGTTGCGGGACAGATGAACACTGAAGCTTTCTTT
.	TRBV9	TRBJ1-1	.	CASSNPGTEAFF	TGTGCCAGCTCGAACCCAGGAACTGAAGCTTTCTTT
.	TRBV6-1	TRBJ2-7	few	CASSEAPAGKSYEQYF	TGTGCCAGCAGTGAAGCCCCCGCAGGCAAAAGCTACGAGCAGTACTTC
TRBD1	TRBV5-4	TRBJ1-1	few	CASSLDREVGNTEAFF	TGTGCCAGCAGCTTAGACAGGGAGGTCGGGAACACTGAAGCTTTCTTT
.	TRBV7-9	TRBJ2-6	many	CASSLSYRSGANVLTF	TGTGCCAGCAGCCTATCATACAGGTCTGGGGCCAACGTCCTGACTTTC
TRBD1	TRBV3-1/TRBV3-2	TRBJ2-7	.	CASSQEELGTGAYEQYF	TGTGCCAGCAGCCAAGAAGAATTGGGGACAGGGGCCTACGAGCAGTACTTC
.	TRBV6-5	TRBJ1-2	.	CAAAWGLDNYGYTF	TGTGCCGCCGCGTGGGGCCTAGACAACTATGGCTACACCTTC